This T cell receptor beta chain is from a study of shared clonotypes between healthy human individuals (dated by TCRdb to the early 2020s). Background on the whole study: A few men and a couple of women, aged 18 to 49 years, made up the cohort. Leukapheresis yielded between about 0.85 and 10 billion PBMCs per donor. Libraries were prepared and TCR repertoires were sequenced by different laboratories using diverse techniques, in order to increase sequencing depth and limit assay-specific biases. To estimate repertoire size and how much clonotypes are shared between individuals, the study performed deep sequencing of blood TCR repertoires from 4 to 6 healthy adults.

Comment on this clone: No cognate antigen has been identified for it. Nothing much larger sits one base from this clone, and base qualities are not available.

Donors were healthy HIV-negative adults with no recently reported acute infections or vaccinations. All donors were Caucasian adults living in Nashville, Tennessee, USA. For unsorted samples, tens of millions of PBMCs were counted, and genomic DNA was extracted using the QIAamp DNA Blood Mini kit. After blood collection by leukapheresis, PBMCs were isolated using Ficoll-Histopaque density gradient centrifugation and then cryopreserved in the vapor phase of liquid nitrogen. Paper-wide results and their limitations: Sampling was restricted to blood, and TCR repertoires in tissues likely differ from the TCR repertoires found in blood. Pairwise subsampling indicated that sequencing depth was expected to affect the degree of clonotype sharing among donors. The small number of donors limited the genetic and exposure-history diversity represented.

At the junction V is shortened by 7 bases and J by 5 bases; bases outside the gene matches: 11. Including cysteine and phenylalanine, the CDR3 has 16 amino acids. Only the CDR3 DNA is retained, 48 bases long and in frame from the first base. CDR1 and CDR2, per the germline V gene, are LGHNT and FRNRAP. Using the deep immunoSEQ assay, multiplex PCR amplified TCR CDR3 regions from genomic DNA. Extracted genomic DNA from each cell subset was distributed evenly across all wells of several immunoSEQ 96-well plates, and each plate was treated as a replicate. Each replicate PCR for unsorted PBMC received roughly 0.3 ug genomic DNA, equal to tens of thousands of T cell genomes. Unsorted PBMC genomic DNA was sequenced across ten immunoSEQ deep assay plates. Purified libraries were quantified with a Qubit 3.0 fluorometer, sized on a Bioanalyzer 2100, and re-quantified with the KAPA Library Quantification kit. Each immunoSEQ 96-well plate was sequenced on its own single-read 150-cycle Illumina NextSeq 550 flow cell. Per the source publication's procedure: Because the immunoSEQ output included only junctional sequences and no quality scores, the filtering could not be the same as the filtering used for full-length reads. Sequences were annotated with PyIR, a Python wrapper for IgBLAST v1.9, using IMGT germline references to assign V/J genes and CDR3. Reads with weak V/J assignments (E-value above 1e-6), missing CDR3, stop codons, out-of-frame junctions, or ambiguous translated residues were removed. V3J clonotypes were defined by identical inferred V gene, J gene, and CDR3 amino acid sequence. The percentage overlap between two repertoires was calculated by dividing the number of shared unique clonotypes by the size of the smaller repertoire. Repertoire richness was assessed with RTK rarefaction, the Chao1 estimator, and Recon v2.1 estimates of unobserved clonotypes. This immuneACCESS table, as held by TCRdb, lists in-frame sequences with V and J called but not all clones. Of the missing ones, under half trace to an unresolved V gene in checked studies; the others have no known cause. The V and J calls and clone size are taken from that table; D and trimming were inferred from the DNA. This sample holds about half a million clones; around 74% were observed only once. 13% of the sample rests with the top ten.

The rearrangement combines TRBV12-5 with TRBJ2-1, and 10 junctional nucleotides match TRBD2. The source is a woman between 40 and 50 years old in good health. Some clones in this sample may be carry-over from other donors' samples. Input material: PBMCs. The CDR3 loop reads CASATIGLAVDNEQFF. The bases read TGTGCTAGTGCCACCATTGGACTAGCGGTAGACAATGAGCAGTTCTTC.